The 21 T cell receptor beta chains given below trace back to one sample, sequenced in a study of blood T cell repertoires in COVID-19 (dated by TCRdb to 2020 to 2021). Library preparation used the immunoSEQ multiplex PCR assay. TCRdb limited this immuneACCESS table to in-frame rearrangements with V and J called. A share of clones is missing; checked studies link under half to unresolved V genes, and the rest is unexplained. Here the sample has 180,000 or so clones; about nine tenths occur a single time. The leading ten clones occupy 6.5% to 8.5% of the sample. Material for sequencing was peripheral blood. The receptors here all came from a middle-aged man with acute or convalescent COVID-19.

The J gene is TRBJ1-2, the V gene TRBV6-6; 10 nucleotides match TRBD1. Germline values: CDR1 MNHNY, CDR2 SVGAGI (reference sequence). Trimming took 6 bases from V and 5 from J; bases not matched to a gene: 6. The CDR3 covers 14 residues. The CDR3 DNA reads TGTGCCAGCAGGGGGACAGGGGCGCAGTATGGCTACACCTTC. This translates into CASRGTGAQYGYTF.

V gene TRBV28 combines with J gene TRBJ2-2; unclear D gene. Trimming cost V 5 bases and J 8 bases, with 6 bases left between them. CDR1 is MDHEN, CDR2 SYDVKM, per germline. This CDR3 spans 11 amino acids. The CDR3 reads CASSPRGELFF. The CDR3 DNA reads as TGTGCCAGCAGTCCTAGGGGGGAGCTGTTTTTT.

Here the CDR3 DNA reads TGCGCCAGCAGCCAAGATGGGACAGGGACGGACACTGAAGCTTTCTTT. Translated, it gives CASSQDGTGTDTEAFF. The V gene is TRBV4-3, the J gene TRBJ1-1; TRBD1 aligns across 9 bases. The germline V gene encodes CDR1 LGHNA and CDR2 YSLEER. J gave up 3 bases and V 0 bases, and 5 bases lay outside the gene matches. CDR3 length equals 16 residues.

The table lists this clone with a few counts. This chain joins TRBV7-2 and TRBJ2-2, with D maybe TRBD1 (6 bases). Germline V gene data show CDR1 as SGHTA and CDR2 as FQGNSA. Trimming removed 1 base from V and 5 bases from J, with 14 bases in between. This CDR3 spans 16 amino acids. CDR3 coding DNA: TGTGCCAGCAGCTTAGTGGGCAGGGGTGGAACCGGGGAGCTGTTTTTT. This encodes CASSLVGRGGTGELFF.

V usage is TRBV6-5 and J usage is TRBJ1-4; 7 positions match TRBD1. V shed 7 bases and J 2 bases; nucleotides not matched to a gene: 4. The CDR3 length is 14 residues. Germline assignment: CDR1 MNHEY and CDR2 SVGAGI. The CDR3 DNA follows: TGTGCCAGCAAGGAGGGACAGACTAATGAAAAACTGTTTTTT. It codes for CASKEGQTNEKLFF.

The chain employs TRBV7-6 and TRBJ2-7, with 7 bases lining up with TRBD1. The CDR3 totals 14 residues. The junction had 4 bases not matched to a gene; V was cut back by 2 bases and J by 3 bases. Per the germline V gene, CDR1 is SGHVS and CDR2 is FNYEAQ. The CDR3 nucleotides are TGTGCCAGCAGCTTAACTCAGGGGGTCTACGAGCAGTACTTC. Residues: CASSLTQGVYEQYF.

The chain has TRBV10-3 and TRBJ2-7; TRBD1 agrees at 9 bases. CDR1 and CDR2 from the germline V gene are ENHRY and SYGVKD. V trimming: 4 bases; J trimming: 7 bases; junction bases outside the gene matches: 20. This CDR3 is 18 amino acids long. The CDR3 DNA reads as TGTGCCATCAGTGGGGACAGGGTTCGCGGTGGGCCAGCTTGGGAGCAGTACTTC. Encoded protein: CAISGDRVRGGPAWEQYF.

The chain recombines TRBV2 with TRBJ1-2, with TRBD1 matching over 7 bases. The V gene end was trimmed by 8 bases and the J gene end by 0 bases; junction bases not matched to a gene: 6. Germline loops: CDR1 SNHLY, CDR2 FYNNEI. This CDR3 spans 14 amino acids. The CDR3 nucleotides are TGTGCCAGCGCCTCCGGGACAGCTAACTATGGCTACACCTTC. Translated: CASASGTANYGYTF.

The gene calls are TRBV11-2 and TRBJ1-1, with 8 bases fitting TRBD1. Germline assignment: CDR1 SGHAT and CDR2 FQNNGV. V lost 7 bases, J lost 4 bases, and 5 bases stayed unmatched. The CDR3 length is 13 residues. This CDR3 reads CASNDRGATEAFF. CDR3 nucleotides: TGTGCCAGCAATGACAGGGGAGCCACTGAAGCTTTCTTT.

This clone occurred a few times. CDR3 DNA sequence: TGCGCCAGCAGTCAATCGCAGGGGCGCAGGGAGCTGTTTTTT. It codes for CASSQSQGRRELFF. This chain joins TRBV23-1 and TRBJ2-2, with D possibly matching TRBD1 (6 bases). TRBV23-1 is reported as an ORF; its role is uncertain. Trimming took off 0 bases at V and 9 bases at J, with 11 bases between the two ends. The CDR3 spans 14 residues.

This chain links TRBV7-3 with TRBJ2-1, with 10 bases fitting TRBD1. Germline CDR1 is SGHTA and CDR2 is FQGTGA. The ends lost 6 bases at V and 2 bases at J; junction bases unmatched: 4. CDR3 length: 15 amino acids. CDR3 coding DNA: TGTGCCAGCAGTTCGGACAGGGGGACCTACAATGAGCAGTTCTTC. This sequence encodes CASSSDRGTYNEQFF.

In nucleotides, the CDR3 is TGTGCCAGCAGCTTGGTGATAGCGGGGGGGCAGAACACCGGGGAGCTGTTTTTT. It translates to CASSLVIAGGQNTGELFF. The chain is built from TRBV5-4 and TRBJ2-2, with TRBD2 matching over 11 bases. Trimming at V came to 0 bases and at J to 1 base, leaving 5 bases not matched to a gene. The germline gives CDR1 SGHNT, CDR2 YYREEE (reference sequence). The CDR3 runs 18 residues.

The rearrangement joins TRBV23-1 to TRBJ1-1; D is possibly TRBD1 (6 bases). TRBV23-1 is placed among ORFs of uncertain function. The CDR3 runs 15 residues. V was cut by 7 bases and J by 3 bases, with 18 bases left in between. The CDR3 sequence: CASNQKGEGDTEAFF. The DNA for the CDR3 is TGCGCCAGCAACCAAAAGGGGGAGGGGGACACTGAAGCTTTCTTT.

DNA of the CDR3: TGTGCCAGCAGTTCCCCAAACAGGGGATCCTACGAGCAGTACTTC. It yields the protein CASSSPNRGSYEQYF. The V call is TRBV27, the J call TRBJ2-7, with 7 bases identical to TRBD1. This CDR3 is 15 amino acids long. Germline CDR1 reads MNHEY; CDR2 reads SMNVEV (reference sequence). Losses at the gene ends were 4 bases for V and 1 base for J; bases not matched to a gene: 7.

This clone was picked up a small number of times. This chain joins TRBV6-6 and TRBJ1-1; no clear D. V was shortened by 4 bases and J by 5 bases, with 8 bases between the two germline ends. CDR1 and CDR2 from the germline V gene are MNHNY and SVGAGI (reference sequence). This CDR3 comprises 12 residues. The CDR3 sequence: CASSLPGTEAFF. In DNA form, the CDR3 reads TGTGCCAGCAGTTTGCCGGGGACTGAAGCTTTCTTT.

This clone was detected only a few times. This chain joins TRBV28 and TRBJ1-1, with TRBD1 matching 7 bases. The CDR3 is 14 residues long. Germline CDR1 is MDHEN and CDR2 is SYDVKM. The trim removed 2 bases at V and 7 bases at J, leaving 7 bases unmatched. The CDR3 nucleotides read TGTGCCAGCAGTTTAGAGAATCAGGGGGATGAAGCTTTCTTT. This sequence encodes CASSLENQGDEAFF.

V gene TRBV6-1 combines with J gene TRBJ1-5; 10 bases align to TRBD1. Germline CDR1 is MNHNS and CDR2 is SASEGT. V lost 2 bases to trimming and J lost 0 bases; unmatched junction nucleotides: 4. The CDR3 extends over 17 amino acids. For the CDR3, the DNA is TGTGCCAGCAGTGAAAGGGGACAGGGGAATAGCAATCAGCCCCAGCATTTT. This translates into CASSERGQGNSNQPQHF.

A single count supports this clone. Here the CDR3 reads CASRGSGLDGYTF. The CDR3 DNA reads as TGTGCCAGCAGGGGGAGCGGATTGGATGGCTACACCTTC. The V and J genes are TRBV27 and TRBJ1-2, with D hard to call. The V end lost 6 bases, the J end lost 6 bases, and 14 bases lay between the germline ends. Germline V lookup: CDR1 MNHEY, CDR2 SMNVEV (reference sequence). The CDR3 contains 13 residues.

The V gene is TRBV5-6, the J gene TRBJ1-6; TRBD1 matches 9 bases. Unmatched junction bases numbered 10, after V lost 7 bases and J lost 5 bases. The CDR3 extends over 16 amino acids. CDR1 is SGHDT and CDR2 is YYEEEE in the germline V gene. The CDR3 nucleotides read TGTGCCAGCGAAGGGACAGGGTTTGGACATAATTCACCCCTCCACTTT. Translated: CASEGTGFGHNSPLHF.

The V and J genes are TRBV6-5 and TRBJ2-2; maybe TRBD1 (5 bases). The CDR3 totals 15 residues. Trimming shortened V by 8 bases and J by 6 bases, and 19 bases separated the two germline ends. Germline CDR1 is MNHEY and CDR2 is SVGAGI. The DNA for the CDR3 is TGTGCCAGCCCATCAACAGGAGATGGGGCCGGGGAGCTGTTTTTT. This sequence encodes CASPSTGDGAGELFF.

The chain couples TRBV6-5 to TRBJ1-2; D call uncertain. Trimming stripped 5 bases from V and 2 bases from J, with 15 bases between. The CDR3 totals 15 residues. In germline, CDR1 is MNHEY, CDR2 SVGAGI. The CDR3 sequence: CASSLSGLPNYGYTF. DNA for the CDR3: TGTGCCAGCAGTCTCTCCGGACTGCCAAACTATGGCTACACCTTC.